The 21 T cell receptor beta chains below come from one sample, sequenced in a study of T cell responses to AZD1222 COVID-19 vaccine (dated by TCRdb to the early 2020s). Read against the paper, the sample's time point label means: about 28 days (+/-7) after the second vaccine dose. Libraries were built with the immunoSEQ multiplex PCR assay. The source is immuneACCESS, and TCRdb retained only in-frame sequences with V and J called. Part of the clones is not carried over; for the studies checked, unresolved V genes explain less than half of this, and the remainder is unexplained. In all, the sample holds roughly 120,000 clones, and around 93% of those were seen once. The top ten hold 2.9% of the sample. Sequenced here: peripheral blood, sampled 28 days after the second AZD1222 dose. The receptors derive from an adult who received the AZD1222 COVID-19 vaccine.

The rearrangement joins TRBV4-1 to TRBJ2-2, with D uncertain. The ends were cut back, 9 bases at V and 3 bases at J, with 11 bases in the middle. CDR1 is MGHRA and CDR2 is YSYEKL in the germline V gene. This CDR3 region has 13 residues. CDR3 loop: CASKWVDTGELFF. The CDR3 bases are TGCGCCAGTAAATGGGTGGACACCGGGGAGCTGTTTTTT.

CDR3 sequence: CASSFLGTGGDEQYF. In nucleotides, the CDR3 is TGTGCCAGCAGCTTTCTCGGGACAGGGGGGGACGAGCAGTACTTC. The J gene is TRBJ2-7, the V gene TRBV5-6; TRBD1 matches 11 bases. V lost 2 bases to trimming and J lost 5 bases; unmatched junction nucleotides: 6. CDR3 size: 15 residues. Germline V gives CDR1 SGHDT, CDR2 YYEEEE.

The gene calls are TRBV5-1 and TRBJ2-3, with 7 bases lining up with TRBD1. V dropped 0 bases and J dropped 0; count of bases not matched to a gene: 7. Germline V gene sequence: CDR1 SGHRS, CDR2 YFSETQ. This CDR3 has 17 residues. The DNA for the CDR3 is TGCGCCAGCAGCTTGGACGGGACAGTCCATAGCACAGATACGCAGTATTTT. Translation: CASSLDGTVHSTDTQYF.

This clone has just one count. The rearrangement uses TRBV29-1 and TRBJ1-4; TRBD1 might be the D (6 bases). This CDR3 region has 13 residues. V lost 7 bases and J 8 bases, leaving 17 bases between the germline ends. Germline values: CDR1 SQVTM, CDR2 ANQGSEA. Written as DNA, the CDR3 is TGCAGCGCTGGGGGGCGATGGGACGAAAAACTGTTTTTT. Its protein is CSAGGRWDEKLFF.

In nucleotides, the CDR3 is TGCGCCAGCAGTGGCGGACCGTACTACGAGCAGTACTTC. This gives the protein CASSGGPYYEQYF. V usage is TRBV10-1 and J usage is TRBJ2-7; D remains unclear. Per the germline V gene, CDR1 is WNHNN and CDR2 is SYGVQD (reference sequence). CDR3 length: 13 residues. Trimming took off 4 bases at V and 3 bases at J, with 10 bases between the two ends.

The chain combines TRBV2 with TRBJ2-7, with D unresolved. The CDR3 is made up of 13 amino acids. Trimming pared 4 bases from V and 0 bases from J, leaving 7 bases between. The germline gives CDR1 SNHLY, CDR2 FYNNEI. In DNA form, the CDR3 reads TGTGCCAGCAGTGCGGGCTCCTCCTACGAGCAGTACTTC. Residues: CASSAGSSYEQYF.

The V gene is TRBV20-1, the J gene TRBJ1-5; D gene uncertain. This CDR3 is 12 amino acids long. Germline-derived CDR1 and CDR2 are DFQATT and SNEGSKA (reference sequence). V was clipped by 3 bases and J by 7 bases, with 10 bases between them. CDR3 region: CSASVPGQPQHF. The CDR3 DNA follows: TGCAGTGCTAGTGTGCCTGGACAGCCCCAGCATTTT.

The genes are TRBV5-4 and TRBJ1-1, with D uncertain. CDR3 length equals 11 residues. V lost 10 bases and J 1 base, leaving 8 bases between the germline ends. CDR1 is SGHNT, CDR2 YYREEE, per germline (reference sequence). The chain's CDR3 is CAFRGNTEAFF. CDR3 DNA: TGTGCCTTCCGGGGGAACACTGAAGCTTTCTTT.

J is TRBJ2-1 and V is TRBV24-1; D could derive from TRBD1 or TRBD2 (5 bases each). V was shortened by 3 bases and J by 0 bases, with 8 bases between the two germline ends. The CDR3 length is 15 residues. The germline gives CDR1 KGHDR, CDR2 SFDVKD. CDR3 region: CATSDGGSSYNEQFF. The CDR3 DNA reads TGTGCCACCAGTGATGGGGGTAGCTCCTACAATGAGCAGTTCTTC.

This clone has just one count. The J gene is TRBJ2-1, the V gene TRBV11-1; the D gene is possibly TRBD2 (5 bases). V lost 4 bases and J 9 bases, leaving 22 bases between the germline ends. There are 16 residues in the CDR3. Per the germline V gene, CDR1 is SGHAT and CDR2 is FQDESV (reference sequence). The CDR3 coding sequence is TGTGCCAGCAGCTCAAACCGGGATCTCCCTCCGATTGAGCAGTTCTTC. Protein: CASSSNRDLPPIEQFF.

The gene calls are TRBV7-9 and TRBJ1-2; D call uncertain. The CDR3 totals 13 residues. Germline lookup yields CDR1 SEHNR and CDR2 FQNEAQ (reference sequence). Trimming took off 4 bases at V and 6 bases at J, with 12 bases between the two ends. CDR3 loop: CASSSPPLHGYTF. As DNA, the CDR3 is TGTGCCAGCAGCTCCCCACCACTCCATGGCTACACCTTC.

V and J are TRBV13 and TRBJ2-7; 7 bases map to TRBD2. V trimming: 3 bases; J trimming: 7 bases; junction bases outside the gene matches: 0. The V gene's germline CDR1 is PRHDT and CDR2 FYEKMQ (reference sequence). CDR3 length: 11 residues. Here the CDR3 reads CASSLRGEQYF. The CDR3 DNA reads TGTGCCAGCAGCTTGCGGGGGGAGCAGTACTTC.

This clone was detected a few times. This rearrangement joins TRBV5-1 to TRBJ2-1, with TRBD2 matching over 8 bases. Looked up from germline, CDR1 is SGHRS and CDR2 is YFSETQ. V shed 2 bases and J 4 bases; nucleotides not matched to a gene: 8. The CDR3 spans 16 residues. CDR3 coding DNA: TGCGCCAGCAGCTTTCTACCGGGAGGGCAATACAATGAGCAGTTCTTC. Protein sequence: CASSFLPGGQYNEQFF.

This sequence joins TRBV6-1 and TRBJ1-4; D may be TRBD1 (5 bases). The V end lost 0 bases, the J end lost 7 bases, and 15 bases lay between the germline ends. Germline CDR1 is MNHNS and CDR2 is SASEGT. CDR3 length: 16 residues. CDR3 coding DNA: TGTGCCAGCAGTGAAGCGCTTGGGACCGGGAGTGAAAAACTGTTTTTT. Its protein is CASSEALGTGSEKLFF.

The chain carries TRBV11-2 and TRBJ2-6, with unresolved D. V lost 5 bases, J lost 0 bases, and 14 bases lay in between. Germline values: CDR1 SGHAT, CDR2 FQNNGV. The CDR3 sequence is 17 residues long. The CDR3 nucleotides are TGTGCCAGCAGCCCACTCCGCCCATACTCTGGGGCCAACGTCCTGACTTTC. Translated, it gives CASSPLRPYSGANVLTF.

This chain's CDR3 is CASSFGRDEQFF. The CDR3 DNA is TGTGCCAGCAGCTTCGGACGCGATGAGCAGTTCTTC. The gene calls are TRBV7-9 and TRBJ2-1; D is undetermined. The CDR3 runs to 12 residues. Trimming stripped 3 bases from V and 8 bases from J, with 8 bases between. Per the germline V gene, CDR1 is SEHNR and CDR2 is FQNEAQ (reference sequence).

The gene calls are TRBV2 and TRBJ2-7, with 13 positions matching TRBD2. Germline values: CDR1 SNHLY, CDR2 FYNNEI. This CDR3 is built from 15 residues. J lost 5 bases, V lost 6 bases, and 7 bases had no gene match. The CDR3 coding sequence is TGTGCCAGCAGGGAGACTAGCGGGGGGTATAACGAGCAGTACTTC. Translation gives CASRETSGGYNEQYF.

The CDR3 region has the DNA TGTGCCAGCAGTTTCCAGGGTGGTTTCGAGACCCAGTACTTC. Amino acid sequence: CASSFQGGFETQYF. This rearrangement joins TRBV27 to TRBJ2-5, with D perhaps matching TRBD1 (5 bases). Germline loops: CDR1 MNHEY, CDR2 SMNVEV (reference sequence). The V and J ends lost 3 bases and 5 bases respectively, with 13 bases between them. The CDR3 is 14 amino acids.

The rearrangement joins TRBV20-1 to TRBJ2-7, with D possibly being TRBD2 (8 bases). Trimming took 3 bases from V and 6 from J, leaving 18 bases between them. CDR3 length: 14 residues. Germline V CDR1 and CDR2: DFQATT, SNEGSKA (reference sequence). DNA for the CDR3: TGCAGTGCTAGTGTAGCGGGACAGTATTTCGAGCAGTACTTC. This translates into CSASVAGQYFEQYF.

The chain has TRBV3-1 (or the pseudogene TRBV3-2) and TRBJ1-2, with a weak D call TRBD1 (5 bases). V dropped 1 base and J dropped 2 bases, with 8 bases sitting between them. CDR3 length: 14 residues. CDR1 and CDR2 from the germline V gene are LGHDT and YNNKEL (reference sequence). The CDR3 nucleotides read TGTGCCAGCAGCCAAGCAGACAGAAACTATGGCTACACCTTC. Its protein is CASSQADRNYGYTF.

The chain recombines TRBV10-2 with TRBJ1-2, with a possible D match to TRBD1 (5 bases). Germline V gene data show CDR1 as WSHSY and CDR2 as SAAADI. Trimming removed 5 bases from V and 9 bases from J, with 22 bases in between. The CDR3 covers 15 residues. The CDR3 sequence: CASSLGIGALYSYTF. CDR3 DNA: TGCGCCAGCAGTTTGGGGATCGGGGCACTATATAGCTACACCTTC.